This T cell receptor beta chain was identified during a study of blood T cell repertoires in COVID-19. Measured with immunoSEQ multiplex PCR; TCRdb has only the in-frame clones, and not every one. The sample has 110,000 to 150,000 clones, 85% to 90% seen once; the top ten hold roughly 2.9%. CDR3 size: 13 residues. V was cut by 4 bases and J by 7 bases, with 11 bases left in between. Germline-derived CDR1 and CDR2 are LNHDA and SQIVND (reference sequence). This receptor was identified in a man in his 60s with active or convalescent COVID-19. This chain links TRBV19 with TRBJ2-4; D may be TRBD1 (6 bases). Source material: peripheral blood. The CDR3 bases are TGTGCCAGTAGTACAACAGGGCCCAACATTCAGTACTTC. This translates into CASSTTGPNIQYF.